The present TCR beta chain was sequenced within a study of blood T cells in healthy people across ages. Study-wide findings and caveats: TCR beta diversity tracked closely with naive T cell percentage. Diversity was higher, and naive CD4+ cells more numerous, in long-lived donors than in aged donors.

The table lists this clonotype with a few counts. As yet, its antigen is unknown. The V gene lost 1 base and the J gene lost 5 bases, with 11 bases spanning the gap. This CDR3 region has 14 residues. CDR1 SGHTA and CDR2 FQGNSA come from the germline V gene. The authors ran a second PCR of 7 to 11 cycles using a sample-barcoded 5' primer and a J-beta primer mix. A template-switch adaptor containing 12 random nucleotides labeled each cDNA molecule. MiXCR, run by TCRdb on the 5' RACE reads, gives a single entry per CDR3 protein. In the table there are fewer than 1.5 million distinct CDR3 sequences, around 42% of which are singletons. Per sample, extraction of total RNA gave at least 6 micrograms in every case.

This clonotype was sampled from a woman under 30 in good health. This chain uses TRBV7-2 with TRBJ1-1; D is uncertain. Sequenced: blood. CDR3 region: CASSLVAPPTEAFF. In DNA form, the CDR3 reads TGTGCCAGCAGCTTAGTGGCGCCCCCGACTGAAGCTTTCTTT.